Presented here are 6 T cell receptor beta chains from one specimen sequenced in a study of T cell responses to AZD1222 COVID-19 vaccine. Sequencing was performed with immunoSEQ multiplex PCR; in TCRdb, only in-frame clones are kept and a portion is missing. The top ten clones hold roughly 6% of a sample with fewer than 200,000 clones, approximately 90% of them seen once. The sample here was peripheral blood, taken on day 0 of AZD1222 vaccination. Every receptor here comes from an adult in good health.

This sequence joins TRBV25-1 and TRBJ2-1, with no clear D. CDR3 length: 16 residues. Trimming removed 3 bases at V and 0 bases at J, with 12 bases between. The V gene's germline CDR1 is MGHDK and CDR2 SYGVNS. This CDR3 reads CASSDLTLRSYNEQFF. The CDR3 DNA is TGTGCCAGCAGTGACTTGACACTTCGCTCCTACAATGAGCAGTTCTTC.

The chain couples TRBV19 to TRBJ1-1; 9 bases match TRBD1. Germline V CDR1 and CDR2: LNHDA, SQIVND (reference sequence). Trimming cost V 7 bases and J 6 bases; bases outside gene matches: 6. This CDR3 has 13 residues. CDR3 loop: CASNLRDRAEAFF. In nucleotides, the CDR3 is TGTGCCAGTAATCTCCGGGACAGGGCTGAAGCTTTCTTT. The full variable domain, with the rest looked up from reference TRBV19 and TRBJ1-1, is DGGITQSPKYLFRKEGQNVTLSCEQNLNHDAMYWYRQDPGQGLRLIYYSQIVNDFQKGDIAEGYSVSREKKESFPLTVTSAQKNPTAFYLCASNLRDRAEAFFGQGTRLTVV.

The chain uses TRBV5-4 and TRBJ1-6, with a tentative D call TRBD1 (6 bases). The CDR3 covers 16 residues. V was shortened by 6 bases and J by 6 bases, with 19 bases between the two germline ends. CDR1 and CDR2 (germline): SGHNT, YYREEE (reference sequence). DNA for the CDR3: TGTGCCAGCAACTCCGGGGGGCCCGTCCTTAATTCACCCCTCCACTTT. This sequence encodes CASNSGGPVLNSPLHF.

This chain joins TRBV19 and TRBJ1-4; D ambiguous. V shed 9 bases and J shed 2 bases, with 13 bases lying between them. The CDR3 length is 14 residues. Germline CDR1 LNHDA, CDR2 SQIVND (reference sequence). The CDR3 reads CASGETRTNEKLFF. CDR3 sequence (DNA): TGTGCCAGCGGGGAAACCAGGACTAATGAAAAACTGTTTTTT.

V gene TRBV7-8 combines with J gene TRBJ1-6; D call uncertain. This CDR3 spans 15 amino acids. V was pared by 5 bases and J by 7 bases, with 15 bases between. Germline assignment: CDR1 SGHVS and CDR2 FQNEAQ. The CDR3 region has the DNA TGTGCCAGCAGCGGAGAAGGCTCCCGAAATTCACCCCTCCACTTT. Translation: CASSGEGSRNSPLHF.

This clone was counted between two and nine times. The CDR3 DNA follows: TGTGCCAGCAGGGGGTGGCAGGATAGCAATCAGCCCCAGCATTTT. The encoded protein is CASRGWQDSNQPQHF. This chain connects TRBV6-5 to TRBJ1-5; D ambiguous. Looked up from germline, CDR1 is MNHEY and CDR2 is SVGAGI. Trimming cost V 6 bases and J 0 bases, with 12 bases left between them. This CDR3 region has 15 residues.